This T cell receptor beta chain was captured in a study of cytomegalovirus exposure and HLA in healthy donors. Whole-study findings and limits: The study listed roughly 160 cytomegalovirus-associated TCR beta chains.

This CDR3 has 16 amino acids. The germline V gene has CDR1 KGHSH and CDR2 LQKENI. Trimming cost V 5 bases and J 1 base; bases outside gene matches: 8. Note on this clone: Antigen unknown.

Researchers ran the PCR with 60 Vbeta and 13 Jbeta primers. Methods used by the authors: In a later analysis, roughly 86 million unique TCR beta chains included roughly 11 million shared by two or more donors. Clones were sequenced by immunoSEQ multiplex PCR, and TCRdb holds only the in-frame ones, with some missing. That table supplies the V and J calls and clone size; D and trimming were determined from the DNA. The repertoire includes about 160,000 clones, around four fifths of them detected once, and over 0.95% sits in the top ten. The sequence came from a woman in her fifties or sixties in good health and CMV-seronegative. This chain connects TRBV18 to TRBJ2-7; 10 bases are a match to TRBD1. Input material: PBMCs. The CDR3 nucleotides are TGTGCCAGCTCAATGCCGGGACAGGGGAATTCCTACGAGCAGTACTTC. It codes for CASSMPGQGNSYEQYF.